This T cell receptor (beta chain) was documented in a study of cytomegalovirus exposure and HLA in healthy donors listed by TCRdb under 2017. With regard to the full study: An earlier analysis of approximately 640 of the donors reported about 250 Gb of sequence data and 100 million to 130 million unique TCR beta sequences from approximately 180 million T cells. The T cell repertoires of 550 to 850 subjects were profiled by immunosequencing and related to cytomegalovirus serostatus. A later analysis re-analyzed previously published TCR beta repertoires from roughly 600 donors and added high-resolution HLA genotyping to study TCR occurrence patterns. Among around 400 genotyped donors of the cohort, an average of approximately 250,000 unique TCR beta nucleotide sequences were sequenced per donor, around 18% of them non-productive. An earlier analysis of some 500 of the donors used high-throughput TCR beta sequencing to judge whether each TCR beta V gene segment behaved as functional or pseudogenic. The number of donors typed differed by locus, with 629-630 for A, B, C, DRB1 and DQB1, approximately 500 for DQA1, 600 to 610 for DPA1, and under 490 for DPB1. In a later genetic analysis, genome-wide SNP genotypes for about three fifths of the 666 donors were used, and that subset was treated as a discovery cohort. In the later analysis, no new phenotypic data were used to find candidate immune exposures; instead, reliance was placed on TCR beta sequences and their occurrence across donors. Class I and class II HLA loci were covered by the typing at four-digit resolution. Roughly 300 gigabases of sequencing data and roughly 90 million unique TCR sequences were included in an early release covering under 650 HLA-typed donors. Donor age, sex, ethnicity and CMV serostatus were collected together with the repertoire data. To predict cytomegalovirus infection status, the study combined high-throughput TCR immunosequencing, statistical association of individual TCRs with disease status, and machine learning. Every repertoire in the discovery cohort had been generated on one and the same sequencing platform. The aim of the study was to test whether cataloging public T cell receptors could identify signatures of past pathogen exposure. Along with the approximately 670-subject first cohort, a separate validation cohort of over a hundred different subjects was used. Because of strong linkage in the cohort, five DR-DQ haplotypes were treated as single units for association and clustering. Of the roughly 420 genotyped donors, 65% to 90% were placed in the genetic ancestry cluster associated with self-reported Caucasian donors. The investigation overall reported the following: Correlated functional status among segregating V segments might reflect linkage disequilibrium, but an unknown experimental factor could not be ruled out. Compared with the approximately 670-donor mean, donors in an Asian-associated ancestry cluster had fewer N-insertions in productive TCRs, according to a later genetic analysis. In the study, some 160 TCR beta chains were listed as associated with cytomegalovirus. The cohort was sequenced for TCR beta chains only, and without alpha or paired-chain data the features that could be detected were limited. A further reported finding was that TCR beta sequences accurately predicted the HLA-A and HLA-B alleles for most subjects in the first cohort. Most TCR sequences were seen in very few donors, while some public TCRs were found in many individuals. An association between a missense DCLRE1C variant and V-gene and J-gene trimming of TCR beta chains was found in a later genetic analysis and replicated in an independent cohort. The earlier analysis of nearly 600 of the donors excluded roughly 16 rarely observed V segments, including chromosome 9 orphons, because counts were too low. In a later analysis, the rate of TCR association differed among HLA loci, with DRB1 alleles having the most associated TCRs and HLA-C alleles having the fewest. The authors suggested that the approach could potentially be extended to other disease states and immunological phenotypes. In a later analysis, 16,951 TCR beta sequences were associated with specific HLA alleles at a false discovery rate of 0.05. In both the original and validation cohorts, the classifier was reported to diagnose cytomegalovirus status with high specificity and sensitivity. In vitro tests confirmed that a few of the cytomegalovirus-associated TCR beta chains recognize cytomegalovirus antigens. In a later analysis, HLA-associated TCR beta chains showed more clonal expansion and lower generation probabilities than non-associated chains that were equally common. Broadly in line with IMGT annotations, most TCR beta V segments showed up in productive rearrangements about 87% or about 30% of the time in an earlier analysis of around 600 of the donors. Presence/absence analyses assumed roughly uniform sequencing depth across donors, an assumption that may not hold. Immune exposure information for the cohort was limited to CMV serostatus. When HLA alleles, especially DR and DQ, strongly co-occurred, TCR associations were difficult to assign to individual alleles. In a later analysis, several top co-occurrence clusters were reported to appear linked to parvovirus B19, influenza, CMV and Epstein-Barr virus. A cluster of highly shared sequence variants was judged likely to be a technical artifact of the sequencing pipeline. In a later analysis, most CMV-associated TCR beta chains were found to appear HLA-restricted, with HLA associations seemingly driven largely by CMV exposure. Because HLA typing was missing for some donors at each locus, association tests included only the typed subset.

Concerning this clone itself: Its antigen is currently not known. There are no base qualities to consult, and no much larger clone falls within one base.

The method was the immunoSEQ multiplex PCR assay. The multiplex PCR relied on a mix of 60 forward primers for TCR Vbeta segments and 13 reverse primers for TCR Jbeta segments. The CDR3 region of rearranged TCR beta genes was amplified from genomic DNA by a multiplex PCR assay. The amplified TCR beta libraries were sequenced on the Illumina HiSeq System as 87-base-pair reads. Processing in the source paper ran as follows. A later analysis tallied tens of millions of unique TCR beta chains across the 666 repertoires, and approximately 12 million of those chains were shared by two or more donors. Raw reads were error-corrected and collapsed into unique sequences by a nearest-neighbor algorithm in which closely related sequences were merged to remove PCR and sequencing errors. V, D and J gene segments were assigned by aligning CDR3 sequences to IMGT reference sequences. For a sequence to be retained, at least a six-nucleotide match to both a V gene segment and a J gene segment was required. Rearrangements were classified as productive when the CDR3 lacked stop codons and remained in frame with V and J, and all other rearrangements were classified as non-productive. Following IMGT convention, CDR3 was defined as the stretch from the second conserved V-encoded cysteine to the conserved J-encoded phenylalanine. In an earlier analysis of just under 600 of the donors, sequences lacking an unambiguous match to a single V gene segment were excluded. In an earlier analysis of several hundred of the donors, V segments were called functional above 56.7% productive rearrangements and were called segregating when the between-donor standard deviation exceeded 5%. A statistical classification framework was built for diagnosing cytomegalovirus status from the catalog of TCR beta chain sequences. In a later analysis, V and J genes were assigned by comparing TCR nucleotide sequences against IMGT/GENE-DB human TR gene sequences. The TCRdist pipeline was used in a later analysis to assign CDR3 sequences and most-parsimonious VDJ recombination scenarios. In a later analysis, each TCR beta chain was defined by its CDR3 amino acid sequence together with its V-gene family, and reads without a unique V-gene family were excluded. As a way to deal with suspected cross-contamination and a sequencing artifact, a later analysis dropped hundreds of nucleotide sequences that were highly shared and had low generation probability. For each public chain, a later analysis derived a clonal expansion index from normalized ranks of inferred template counts within each repertoire. In a later analysis, generation probabilities were computed using a VDJ recombination model fitted to out-of-frame rearrangements, and the results were checked against IGoR. A later analysis scored TCR-TCR, TCR-HLA and TCR-CMV co-occurrence with hypergeometric tests, applying a repertoire-size bias correction to TCR pairs. To estimate false discovery rates, a later analysis permuted the HLA or CMV assignments 20 times. In a later analysis, co-occurring TCRs were grouped with DBSCAN, and TCRdist sequence similarity was added when clustering was performed within HLA-allele-positive subsets. Repertoires with fewer than 30,000 or more than 120,000 public chains were left out of co-occurrence clustering, as were several repertoires with anomalous nucleotide sharing. The source is immuneACCESS, and TCRdb retained only in-frame sequences with V and J called. Part of the clones is not carried over; for the studies checked, unresolved V genes explain less than half of this, and the remainder is unexplained. D and trimming were read from the DNA, whereas the V and J calls and clone size are those reported in that table. The sample yields 150,000 to 200,000 clones; 75% to 90% were counted once. Clones ranked in the top ten supply under 1.5% of the sample.

In total, roughly 710 healthy bone marrow donors made up the cohort. Cohort members were all nominally healthy when sampled, although unrecorded immune exposures were likely present. The donor was CMV seropositive and was included in the group of around 300 seropositive cohort members. A peripheral blood sample was provided by each donor, and peripheral blood mononuclear cells were used for TCR beta sequencing. The Qiagen DNeasy Blood Extraction Kit was used to extract genomic DNA from the blood cell samples. Sample: PBMCs. The receptor was isolated from a girl aged 5-17 years in good health and CMV-seropositive.

The encoded CDR3 is CARKDRDDTGELFF. The base sequence is TGTGCCAGGAAAGACAGGGATGACACCGGGGAGCTGTTTTTT. The rearrangement joined TRBV27 to TRBJ2-2, with 7 junctional bases fitting TRBD1. The CDR3 contains 14 residues, cysteine and phenylalanine counted. The kept DNA is CDR3 alone, 42 bases in frame from the first base. Trimming accounts for 9 bases at V and 3 bases at J, while the number of junction bases matched to no gene is 7. The CDR1 and CDR2 encoded by the germline V gene (reference sequence) are MNHEY and SMNVEV.